The present T cell receptor beta chain was sequenced within a study of blood T cell repertoires in COVID-19. Study-level background: In each case, the material was cDNA or gDNA derived from T cells, B-cell-depleted T cells, or PBMCs.

How the authors handled the data: Nucleated cell counts were estimated from reference gene primer amplification. The data were produced by immunoSEQ multiplex PCR, yet TCRdb's version contains in-frame clones alone and is incomplete. That table is the source of V, J and clone size, and D and trimming were worked out from the DNA. The sample has 65,000 to 85,000 clones; 70% to 90% are singletons. V lost 4 bases and J lost 7, with 17 bases in between. This CDR3 contains 14 residues. Germline V gene lookup returns CDR1 MNHEY and CDR2 SVGAGI. The clonotype comes from a woman in her sixties or seventies with acute or convalescent COVID-19. Sequences were obtained from peripheral blood. This sequence joins TRBV6-5 and TRBJ2-7, with D possibly matching TRBD2 (6 bases). Here the CDR3 reads CASSSAGPRGEQYV. The CDR3, as DNA: TGTGCCAGCAGTTCGGCCGGGCCGCGGGGAGAGCAGTACGTC.